This TCR beta chain was identified in a study of blood T cell repertoires in COVID-19. This clone was detected only once. Grouping used clinical history reported by participants in a survey and questionnaire. TCRdb's table, derived via immunoSEQ multiplex PCR, lists solely in-frame clones and lacks some. Of 250,000 or so clones in the sample, roughly nine tenths are singletons; the top ten hold approximately 2.6%. Germline V gene lookup returns CDR1 SGHVS and CDR2 FQNEAQ. The CDR3 length is 16 residues. V gave up 2 bases and J gave up 2 bases, with 12 bases separating them. Sequencing was done on a sample of PBMCs or T cells enriched from blood (not recorded which). This chain joins TRBV7-8 and TRBJ2-2; perhaps TRBD1 as D (5 bases). This TCR derives from a woman younger than 30 who had recovered from COVID-19. The CDR3 protein is CASSLQARANTGELFF. Written as DNA, the CDR3 is TGTGCCAGCAGCTTACAGGCCAGGGCCAACACCGGGGAGCTGTTTTTT.